This T cell receptor beta chain was identified during a study of CD8 T cells in ankylosing spondylitis. Quantitative 5'-RACE was performed with molecular barcodes, and it yielded the TCR beta libraries. TCRdb redid the calling of the 5' RACE reads with MiXCR, one entry per CDR3 protein. The sample includes approximately 350,000 distinct CDR3 sequences, approximately 22% seen only once; the top ten take 10% to 15%. Overall study findings and caveats: Some motif variants were previously reported in reactive arthritis synovial fluid and blood. Clones tied to disease were said to be significantly enriched in matched ankylosing spondylitis synovial fluid.

A remark on this clonotype: Its specificity is unknown.

CDR3 length: 14 residues. Trimming cost V 3 bases and J 7 bases, with 12 bases left between them. Germline CDR1 and CDR2: KGHDR and SFDVKD. The rearrangement links TRBV24-1 to TRBJ2-1; D not resolved. The sequenced material came from blood, either unsorted or a sorted T cell fraction (not recorded which). The TCR was taken from a male donor with ankylosing spondylitis or in good health (not recorded which). This chain's CDR3 is CATSDLLIPNEQFF. The CDR3 bases are TGTGCCACCAGTGATCTTTTGATCCCAAATGAGCAGTTCTTC.